Following are 28 T cell receptor beta chains from one sample sequenced in a study of shared clonotypes between healthy human individuals. CD8 cells regarded as naive lacked CD45RO, were positively chosen for CCR7, and omitted terminally differentiated effector memory CD45RA+ cells. Produced via immunoSEQ multiplex PCR; TCRdb's table is partial and in-frame only. The sample includes 2 million to 2.5 million clones, around 93% of them seen just once. Specimen: naive CD8+ T cells from PBMCs. These receptors were obtained from a man between 18 and 35 years old in good health. Some clones in this sample may be carry-over from other donors' samples.

The chain recombines TRBV7-6 with TRBJ2-6; possibly TRBD1 or TRBD2 for D (7 bases each). V was pared by 2 bases and J by 1 base, with 15 bases between. Germline CDR1 and CDR2: SGHVS and FNYEAQ. The length of the CDR3 is 18 residues. In nucleotides, the CDR3 is TGTGCCAGCAGCTTATCAGGGGGGGCCGCGTCTGGGGCCAACGTCCTGACTTTC. It translates to CASSLSGGAASGANVLTF.

V usage is TRBV7-3 and J usage is TRBJ1-1; a weak D match, TRBD1 (5 bases). Germline V gene lookup returns CDR1 SGHTA and CDR2 FQGTGA. This CDR3 has 15 amino acids. V lost 1 base and J 1 base, leaving 10 bases between the germline ends. This CDR3 reads CASSLIGAGNTEAFF. In DNA form, the CDR3 reads TGTGCCAGCAGCTTAATAGGGGCAGGGAACACTGAAGCTTTCTTT.

CDR3 protein: CASSLDFVLTYEQYF. CDR3 DNA: TGTGCCAGCAGCTTAGATTTCGTACTAACCTACGAGCAGTACTTC. This sequence joins TRBV11-2 and TRBJ2-7; D remains unclear. The CDR3 sequence is 15 residues long. The V end was cut by 0 bases, the J end by 2 bases, with 11 bases between. Germline assignment: CDR1 SGHAT and CDR2 FQNNGV.

CDR3 residues: CASRQLAGAPYEQYF. Written as DNA, the CDR3 is TGTGCCAGCAGGCAGCTAGCGGGAGCCCCCTACGAGCAGTACTTC. The chain is built from TRBV27 and TRBJ2-7; 10 nucleotides line up with TRBD2. Germline trimming cut 6 bases from V and 2 bases from J; bases unmatched to any gene: 7. This CDR3 comprises 15 residues. Germline CDR1 and CDR2: MNHEY and SMNVEV (reference sequence).

This chain connects TRBV9 to TRBJ1-1, with D maybe TRBD1 (6 bases). Trimming pared 4 bases from V and 4 bases from J, leaving 11 bases between. CDR1 and CDR2 (germline): SGDLS, YYNGEE. The CDR3 consists of 13 residues. For the CDR3, the DNA is TGTGCCAGCAGCAAAGGGGGAGGCACTGAAGCTTTCTTT. Translation: CASSKGGGTEAFF.

This clone showed up just once. The chain carries TRBV29-1 and TRBJ1-2, with unresolved D. CDR3 size: 13 residues. Germline V gives CDR1 SQVTM, CDR2 ANQGSEA. The ends were cut back, 6 bases at V and 7 bases at J, with 18 bases in the middle. CDR3 amino acids: CSVRGGSSVGYTF. DNA of the CDR3: TGCAGCGTGCGGGGTGGGAGTAGCGTTGGCTACACCTTC.

The rearrangement links TRBV30 to TRBJ1-1; no clear D. Germline V CDR1 and CDR2: GTSNPN, SVGIG (reference sequence). The CDR3 covers 12 residues. V lost 4 bases, J lost 4 bases, and 10 bases lay in between. The CDR3 reads CAWTELATEAFF. CDR3 nucleotide sequence: TGTGCCTGGACGGAGCTGGCCACTGAAGCTTTCTTT.

This sequence joins TRBV11-1 and TRBJ2-3; D not certain. The CDR3 consists of 14 residues. The V gene's germline CDR1 is SGHAT and CDR2 FQDESV (reference sequence). V dropped 4 bases and J dropped 4 bases, with 12 bases sitting between them. The CDR3 DNA reads as TGTGCCAGCAGCTCTCGGGTGAAAGCAGATACGCAGTATTTT. As protein: CASSSRVKADTQYF. Variable domain in full (rest from reference TRBV11-1 and TRBJ2-3): EAEVAQSPRYKITEKSQAVAFWCDPISGHATLYWYRQILGQGPELLVQFQDESVVDDSQLPKDRFSAERLKGVDSTLKIQPAELGDSAMYLCASSSRVKADTQYFGPGTRLTVL.

V gene TRBV2 combines with J gene TRBJ2-7; TRBD1 matches at 7 bases. The CDR3 has 15 amino acids. Germline CDR1 and CDR2: SNHLY and FYNNEI. With 1 base clipped from V and 3 bases from J, the junction kept 6 bases outside the gene matches. CDR3 nucleotide sequence: TGTGCCAGCAGTGAAGTACCGGGACAGCACTACGAGCAGTACTTC. It translates to CASSEVPGQHYEQYF. The full variable domain, its missing parts supplied by reference TRBV2 and TRBJ2-7, is EPEVTQTPSHQVTQMGQEVILRCVPISNHLYFYWYRQILGQKVEFLVSFYNNEISEKSEIFDDQFSVERPDGSNFTLKIRSTKLEDSAMYFCASSEVPGQHYEQYFGPGTRLTVT.

The chain employs TRBV4-3 and TRBJ2-7; D might be TRBD1 or TRBD2, each matching 5 bases. Germline V gives CDR1 LGHNA, CDR2 YSLEER. With 5 bases removed from V and 3 bases from J, the gap between germline ends came to 11 bases. This CDR3 is 13 amino acids long. The DNA of the CDR3 is TGCGCCAGCAGCGAGGGACCAAGCTACGAGCAGTACTTC. Its translation is CASSEGPSYEQYF.

This clone has just one count. This sequence joins TRBV29-1 and TRBJ2-7; maybe TRBD1 (6 bases). V shed 1 base and J shed 0 bases, with 19 bases lying between them. This CDR3 has 17 residues. Germline V gene sequence: CDR1 SQVTM, CDR2 ANQGSEA. The CDR3 DNA reads TGCAGCGTTGAAGTGGCCAGGGGACCACCTAGCTCCTACGAGCAGTACTTC. Encoded protein: CSVEVARGPPSSYEQYF.

The rearrangement joins TRBV27 to TRBJ2-1, with 11 bases aligning to TRBD2. This CDR3 region has 16 residues. Trimming took 5 bases from V and 9 from J; bases not matched to a gene: 12. Germline lookup yields CDR1 MNHEY and CDR2 SMNVEV (reference sequence). The CDR3 loop reads CASSPLTSGIRGEQFF. The CDR3 DNA sequence: TGTGCCAGCAGTCCCCTGACTAGCGGGATTAGGGGTGAGCAGTTCTTC.

The V gene is TRBV10-1, the J gene TRBJ2-5, with D tentatively TRBD1 (5 bases). Between the trimmed V and J ends, which lost 0 bases and 5 bases, there was a span of 13 bases. This CDR3 region has 15 residues. Germline V gene lookup returns CDR1 WNHNN and CDR2 SYGVQD (reference sequence). CDR3 region: CASSESQVRPETQYF. The CDR3 bases are TGCGCCAGCAGTGAGTCACAGGTTCGACCGGAGACCCAGTACTTC.

The V call is TRBV5-1, the J call TRBJ1-1; 10 bases agree with TRBD1. This CDR3 is built from 14 residues. From germline, CDR1 is SGHRS and CDR2 YFSETQ. Germline trimming cut 6 bases from V and 5 bases from J; bases unmatched to any gene: 7. DNA for the CDR3: TGCGCCAGCAACCGACAGGGGGCCGGGACTGAAGCTTTCTTT. Residues: CASNRQGAGTEAFF.

This sequence joins TRBV6-1 and TRBJ2-1, with D unresolved. The CDR3 has 11 amino acids. The germline CDR1 and CDR2 sequences are MNHNS and SASEGT. The V end lost 4 bases, the J end lost 8 bases, and 6 bases lay between the germline ends. The CDR3, as DNA: TGTGCCAGCAGTGCGTGGGATGAGCAGTTCTTC. Its protein product is CASSAWDEQFF.

This clone was detected only once. This chain joins TRBV5-6 and TRBJ2-1; no firm D call. V lost 5 bases, J lost 7 bases, and 10 bases lay in between. Germline V lookup: CDR1 SGHDT, CDR2 YYEEEE. The CDR3 totals 12 residues. DNA of the CDR3: TGTGCCAGCAGTTTGTACGGGAATGAGCAGTTCTTC. Its translation: CASSLYGNEQFF. Variable domain in full (rest from reference TRBV5-6 and TRBJ2-1): DAGVTQSPTHLIKTRGQQVTLRCSPKSGHDTVSWYQQALGQGPQFIFQYYEEEERQRGNFPDRFSGHQFPNYSSELNVNALLLGDSALYLCASSLYGNEQFFGPGTRLTVL.

This chain uses TRBV11-2 with TRBJ2-1; tentative D call: TRBD1 (5 bases). From germline, CDR1 is SGHAT and CDR2 FQNNGV. V lost 2 bases and J lost 7, with 15 bases in between. The CDR3 has 15 residues. The CDR3 DNA reads as TGTGCCAGCAGCTTATATAGGGGCTCAGGGAATGAGCAGTTCTTC. It codes for CASSLYRGSGNEQFF. The variable domain in full, with the rest retrieved from reference TRBV11-2 and TRBJ2-1, is EAGVAQSPRYKIIEKRQSVAFWCNPISGHATLYWYQQILGQGPKLLIQFQNNGVVDDSQLPKDRFSAERLKGVDSTLKIQPAKLEDSAVYLCASSLYRGSGNEQFFGPGTRLTVL.

For the CDR3, the DNA is TGTGCCAGCAGTGAGACTAGCGGGAGCGGAGATACGCAGTATTTT. Its protein is CASSETSGSGDTQYF. The rearrangement joins TRBV2 to TRBJ2-3, with 12 bases matching TRBD2. The CDR3 loop spans 15 amino acids. V shed 3 bases and J 5 bases; nucleotides not matched to a gene: 3. CDR1 is SNHLY and CDR2 is FYNNEI in the germline V gene.

The chain recombines TRBV7-9 with TRBJ1-2; 8 nucleotides agree with TRBD1. The length of the CDR3 is 14 residues. The germline V gene encodes CDR1 SEHNR and CDR2 FQNEAQ (reference sequence). The junction had 4 bases not matched to a gene; V was cut back by 3 bases and J by 4 bases. The CDR3 reads CASSFGTGVYGYTF. The CDR3 DNA reads TGTGCCAGCAGCTTTGGGACAGGAGTCTATGGCTACACCTTC.

As regards this clone: Within the sample, other DNA sequences also encode this same CDR3. The chain employs TRBV5-5 and TRBJ1-1; the D is unclear. CDR1 and CDR2 from the germline V gene are SGHKS and YYEKEE (reference sequence). The CDR3 runs 13 residues. V lost 4 bases to trimming and J lost 0 bases, with 7 bases between them. DNA of the CDR3: TGTGCCAGCAGCCTCGACGTGAACACTGAAGCTTTCTTT. It specifies CASSLDVNTEAFF.

V and J are TRBV29-1 and TRBJ2-1, with no clear D. Germline V gives CDR1 SQVTM, CDR2 ANQGSEA. The length of the CDR3 is 15 residues. V lost 2 bases and J lost 0, with 11 bases in between. DNA for the CDR3: TGCAGCGTTGAATCGCGCGGAAGCTCCTACAATGAGCAGTTCTTC. Protein sequence: CSVESRGSSYNEQFF.

A word on this clone: The sample holds other DNA sequences that translate to the same CDR3. The V and J genes are TRBV9 and TRBJ1-1, with a weak D call TRBD1 (5 bases). The germline V gene has CDR1 SGDLS and CDR2 YYNGEE. The V gene lost 2 bases and the J gene lost 5 bases, with 10 bases spanning the gap. CDR3 length: 13 residues. The CDR3 DNA reads as TGTGCCAGCAGCGTCGGGGGTCGGACTGAAGCTTTCTTT. Translated, it gives CASSVGGRTEAFF. Full variable domain (remainder filled in from reference TRBV9 and TRBJ1-1): DSGVTQTPKHLITATGQRVTLRCSPRSGDLSVYWYQQSLDQGLQFLIQYYNGEERAKGNILERFSAQQFPDLHSELNLSSLELGDSALYFCASSVGGRTEAFFGQGTRLTVV.

The V gene is TRBV18, the J gene TRBJ1-5; D unresolved. The germline V gene encodes CDR1 KGHSH and CDR2 LQKENI. V lost 0 bases, J lost 1 base, and 7 bases lay in between. This CDR3 contains 15 residues. The CDR3 sequence: CASSPPPGSNQPQHF. The CDR3 DNA follows: TGTGCCAGCTCACCACCGCCCGGGAGCAATCAGCCCCAGCATTTT.

The CDR3 reads CAVPAGPSSNYGYTF. DNA of the CDR3: TGTGCCGTCCCGGCAGGGCCCTCCTCTAACTATGGCTACACCTTC. The chain joins TRBV19 to TRBJ1-2; TRBD1 might be the D (5 bases). The germline V gene encodes CDR1 LNHDA and CDR2 SQIVND (reference sequence). This CDR3 has 15 residues. The germline V and J ends were trimmed by 11 bases and 0 bases, with 19 bases remaining between them.

The gene calls are TRBV6-5 and TRBJ2-3; D is unclear. Trimming took 2 bases from V and 2 from J, leaving 8 bases between them. The germline V gene encodes CDR1 MNHEY and CDR2 SVGAGI. CDR3 length equals 14 residues. The CDR3 is CASSYSTITDTQYF. In DNA, the CDR3 is TGTGCCAGCAGTTACAGCACGATCACAGATACGCAGTATTTT.

The rearrangement uses TRBV10-3 and TRBJ2-1, with D perhaps given as TRBD1 or TRBD2 (5 bases each). This CDR3 region has 12 residues. Trimming pared 6 bases from V and 10 bases from J, leaving 13 bases between. The germline V gene has CDR1 ENHRY and CDR2 SYGVKD. CDR3 bases: TGTGCCATCAGGGACCCAGGGACGGAGCAGTTCTTC. As protein: CAIRDPGTEQFF.

The V gene is TRBV11-2, the J gene TRBJ2-7, with D perhaps matching TRBD1 (6 bases). Germline-derived CDR1 and CDR2 are SGHAT and FQNNGV. The germline V and J ends were trimmed by 5 bases and 13 bases, with 18 bases remaining between them. The CDR3 has 12 residues. The CDR3 bases are TGTGCCAGCAGCGAACGACAGGCCCCCCAATACTTC. Its protein is CASSERQAPQYF.

V gene TRBV11-2 combines with J gene TRBJ1-2; perhaps TRBD1 as D (6 bases). The CDR3 loop spans 15 amino acids. The V end lost 1 base, the J end lost 0 bases, and 9 bases lay between the germline ends. Germline V gene lookup returns CDR1 SGHAT and CDR2 FQNNGV. DNA of the CDR3: TGTGCCAGCAGCTTAGCGGCAGGGGCTAACTATGGCTACACCTTC. This encodes CASSLAAGANYGYTF.